This T cell receptor beta chain was recorded in a study of T cell repertoires in cytomegalovirus infection. Study conclusions and caveats: Dominant in the ex vivo response were TCR beta clonotypes restricted by HLA-C and specific for CMV.

Germline V lookup: CDR1 MNHNS, CDR2 SASEGT. The CDR3 is 15 amino acids. V lost 0 bases and J lost 3; bases outside the gene matches: 4. One entry per CDR3 protein, called by TCRdb with MiXCR from the reads. This sample has approximately 170,000 distinct CDR3 sequences; 13% to 15% occur once, and the top ten carry 25% to 30%. Points on this clonotype: The antigen remains undetermined.

The genes are TRBV6-1 and TRBJ1-1; the match to TRBD1 covers 7 bases. This clonotype was obtained from a human donor in good health (CMV status not recorded). Some clones in this sample may be carry-over from other donors' samples. What was sequenced was PBMCs. This CDR3 reads CASSEAGRGHTEAFF. For the CDR3, the DNA is TGTGCCAGCAGTGAAGCGGGAAGGGGGCACACTGAAGCTTTCTTT.